This is a list of T cell receptor beta chains from one sample in a study of T cells in Graves' hyperthyroidism and ophthalmopathy. In TCRdb, the multiplex PCR reads were re-called with MiXCR into one record per CDR3 protein. The table has approximately 870,000 distinct CDR3 sequences, roughly 40% seen once; the top ten hold 8.9%. Sequencing used blood. The origin of the receptors is a man younger than 35 with Graves' hyperthyroidism. Both conserved end residues are part of each CDR3. The D gene is left open where the match is weak. Rows give clone size only sometimes, using once, few, many, or a class for an expanded clone.

length: 16
V: TRBV12-3/TRBV12-4
J: TRBJ2-7
size: few
D: TRBD2
CDR3: CASSTGLAGGDYEQYF
DNA: TGTGCCAGCAGCACCGGACTAGCGGGGGGGGATTACGAGCAGTACTTC

length: 11
V: TRBV29-1
J: TRBJ1-1
size: many
D: TRBD1
CDR3: CKGQMNTEAFF
DNA: TGCAAGGGACAGATGAACACTGAAGCTTTCTTT

length: 12
V: TRBV20-1
J: TRBJ2-5
size: many
D: -
CDR3: CSAAQGQETQYF
DNA: TGCAGTGCTGCACAGGGACAAGAGACCCAGTACTTC

length: 13
V: TRBV24-1
J: TRBJ1-4
size: many
D: -
CDR3: CATSGSKGEKLFF
DNA: TGTGCCACCAGTGGCAGTAAAGGGGAAAAACTGTTTTTT

length: 18
V: TRBV7-9
J: TRBJ2-2
size: few
D: TRBD2
CDR3: CASSDPTSGALNTGELFF
DNA: TGTGCCAGCAGCGACCCGACTAGCGGGGCACTGAACACCGGGGAGCTGTTTTTT

length: 19
V: TRBV27
J: TRBJ2-7
size: once
D: TRBD2
CDR3: CASSLRGREGLSDYYEQYF
DNA: TGTGCCAGCAGTTTACGAGGGCGGGAGGGCCTTAGTGACTATTACGAGCAGTACTTC

length: 17
V: TRBV9
J: TRBJ1-2
size: -
D: -
CDR3: CASSDPGGLPFRHGYTF
DNA: TGTGCCAGCAGCGACCCCGGCGGTCTACCTTTTCGCCATGGCTACACCTTC

length: 14
V: TRBV6-1
J: TRBJ1-6
size: -
D: TRBD1
CDR3: CASTRQGDVRTLHF
DNA: TGTGCCAGCACACGACAGGGGGATGTAAGAACCCTCCACTTT

length: 14
V: TRBV29-1
J: TRBJ2-7
size: few
D: -
CDR3: CSVVGQGGSYEQYF
DNA: TGCAGCGTTGTCGGGCAGGGAGGTTCCTACGAGCAGTACTTC

length: 15
V: TRBV10-3
J: TRBJ1-1
size: many
D: -
CDR3: CAISEPREGNTEAFF
DNA: TGTGCCATCAGTGAGCCGCGGGAGGGAAACACTGAAGCTTTCTTT

length: 15
V: TRBV5-1
J: TRBJ1-5
size: -
D: TRBD1
CDR3: CASSLGGQRYQPQHF
DNA: TGCGCCAGCAGCTTGGGGGGACAGAGATATCAGCCCCAGCATTTT

length: 16
V: TRBV7-8
J: TRBJ2-7
size: -
D: -
CDR3: CASSLVESKAPYEQYF
DNA: TGTGCCAGCAGCTTAGTGGAAAGTAAAGCCCCCTACGAGCAGTACTTC

length: 15
V: TRBV4-1
J: TRBJ1-1
size: -
D: -
CDR3: CASSRQDRLNTEAFF
DNA: TGCGCCAGCAGCCGGCAGGACAGACTGAACACTGAAGCTTTCTTT

length: 14
V: TRBV11-1
J: TRBJ1-1
size: -
D: -
CDR3: CASSLAEGIAEAFF
DNA: TGTGCCAGCAGCTTAGCGGAGGGTATCGCTGAAGCTTTCTTT

length: 14
V: TRBV7-6
J: TRBJ1-2
size: -
D: -
CDR3: CASSLRARGGGYTF
DNA: TGTGCCAGCAGCTTAAGAGCAAGGGGAGGAGGCTACACCTTC

length: 13
V: TRBV5-1
J: TRBJ1-1
size: many
D: -
CDR3: CASSLTTNTEAFF
DNA: TGTGCCAGCAGCTTGACAACGAACACTGAAGCTTTCTTT

length: 12
V: TRBV10-3
J: TRBJ1-1
size: -
D: -
CDR3: CASSSDTTEAFF
DNA: TGTGCCAGCTCATCGGACACAACTGAAGCTTTCTTT

length: 13
V: TRBV29-1
J: TRBJ2-2
size: many
D: -
CDR3: CSVEARNTGELFF
DNA: TGCAGCGTTGAAGCTAGGAACACCGGGGAGCTGTTTTTT

length: 13
V: TRBV29-1
J: TRBJ2-7
size: many
D: TRBD2
CDR3: CSVITSGISEQYF
DNA: TGCAGCGTTATAACTAGCGGGATCTCCGAGCAGTACTTC

length: 15
V: TRBV20-1
J: TRBJ1-1
size: many
D: TRBD1
CDR3: CSARDAERGLSEAFF
DNA: TGCAGTGCTAGAGATGCGGAGAGGGGGCTGTCTGAAGCTTTCTTT